These T cell receptor beta chains were read from a single sample in a study of tumor and adjacent non-tumor tissue in lung cancer. TCRdb reprocessed the multiplex PCR reads with MiXCR, giving one entry per CDR3 protein. The table lists 60,000 to 100,000 distinct CDR3 sequences, approximately 82% of them singletons. Sequenced sample: distant non-tumor lung tissue. All receptors derive from a man between 65 and 85 years old with non-small cell lung cancer. Both conserved end residues are part of each CDR3. The D gene is left open where the match is weak. For some rows the clone size is stated as once, few or many, or as a class when expanded; others skip it.

V gene,D gene,clone size,J gene,CDR3 DNA,CDR3 protein
TRBV24-1,NA,NA,TRBJ2-7,TGTGCCACCAGTCCATCCCTTTGCGGGTTAACCTACGAGCAGTACTTC,CATSPSLCGLTYEQYF
TRBV7-9,TRBD2,many,TRBJ2-5,TGTGCCAGCAGCGATGGGAGGGGATTGAAGACCCAGTACTTC,CASSDGRGLKTQYF
TRBV5-6,NA,once,TRBJ2-1,TGCGCCAGCAGTTCCGGTAGGGGGAGCTTCTACAATGAGCAGTTCTTC,CASSSGRGSFYNEQFF
TRBV6-5,TRBD2,once,TRBJ2-1,TGTGCCAATAGGCCGGGACTAGTGACTATCGAGCAGTTCTTC,CANRPGLVTIEQFF
TRBV11-2,TRBD2,NA,TRBJ2-3,TGTGCCAGCAGCTTAAGGGGACGGACTAGCGAGGCAGATACGCAGTATTTT,CASSLRGRTSEADTQYF
TRBV6-2/TRBV6-3,NA,NA,TRBJ2-1,TGTGCCAGCAGCCCACTAGGAGGTACTGATCAGTTCTTC,CASSPLGGTDQFF
TRBV12-3/TRBV12-4,NA,NA,TRBJ1-2,TGTGCCAGCACCCTGGAAGATAGTTACACCTTC,CASTLEDSYTF
TRBV12-3/TRBV12-4,TRBD2,once,TRBJ2-1,TGTACCAGCAGTGACCCTTACCAGCGGGGCTACAATGAGCAGTTCTTC,CTSSDPYQRGYNEQFF
TRBV6-6,NA,NA,TRBJ1-1,TGTGCCAGCATTGAGGGAGGAAGGTCGGACACAGAAGCTTTCTTT,CASIEGGRSDTEAFF
TRBV29-1,NA,NA,TRBJ2-7,TGCAGCCTTGGAAGCTTGCCCTACGAGCAGTATTTC,CSLGSLPYEQYF
TRBV10-2,NA,NA,TRBJ2-3,TGTGCCAGCAGTGTGGCGGCGGGTTTGGGCGCAGATACGCAGTATTTT,CASSVAAGLGADTQYF
TRBV29-1,NA,NA,TRBJ1-2,TGCAGCGTCGTCCCGGAACAGGGAACGAGAGTCTATGCCTACACCTTC,CSVVPEQGTRVYAYTF
TRBV4-2,NA,many,TRBJ2-4,TGTGCCAGCAGCCAAGTTAAAGGGGAGGACATTCAGTACTTC,CASSQVKGEDIQYF
TRBV12-3/TRBV12-4,NA,NA,TRBJ2-2,TGTGCCAGCAGTCTCCAACATGGGAAAGCAGGGGAGCTGTTTTTT,CASSLQHGKAGELFF
TRBV12-3/TRBV12-4,TRBD1,few,TRBJ1-2,TGCGCCGGCAGGCCGGGACAGGTGAACTATGGCTACACCTTC,CAGRPGQVNYGYTF
TRBV28,TRBD2,NA,TRBJ2-1,TGTGCCAGCACTTTGCGGGAGGGCCGGGGGACTGAGCAGTTCTTC,CASTLREGRGTEQFF
TRBV11-1,NA,NA,TRBJ2-7,TGTGCCAGCAGTTTCTTTGGTGGATACGAGCAGTACTTC,CASSFFGGYEQYF
TRBV29-1,TRBD1,many,TRBJ2-5,TGCAGCATACGACAGGGGAACGATGAGACCCAGTACTTC,CSIRQGNDETQYF
TRBV5-1,TRBD2,NA,TRBJ2-1,TGCGCCAGCAGCCGAGGACTAGCGGGGGGCTCAAAGCAGTTCTTC,CASSRGLAGGSKQFF
TRBV13,NA,NA,TRBJ2-1,TGTGCCAGCAGCCCCACACCGTGGGCTCACAATGAGCAGTTCTTC,CASSPTPWAHNEQFF
TRBV10-3,NA,many,TRBJ1-6,TGTGCCATCAGCAGGGCTTGGGATTCACCCCTCCACTTT,CAISRAWDSPLHF
TRBV6-5,TRBD1,NA,TRBJ2-7,TGTGACAGCAGTTTAGGGCAGGGGGACGAGCGGTACTTC,CDSSLGQGDERYF
TRBV5-1,NA,NA,TRBJ1-1,TGCACCAGCAGAGTAAGAGGGGGAGAGACTGAAGCTTTCTTT,CTSRVRGGETEAFF
TRBV4-3,NA,NA,TRBJ2-3,TGCGCCAGTAGCCAAGATGGACCTAGCTGGAGAACAGATACGCAGTATTTT,CASSQDGPSWRTDTQYF
TRBV6-9,NA,NA,TRBJ2-3,TGTGCCAGAAGTTATTCGGGGCAACGCACAGATACACAGTATTTT,CARSYSGQRTDTQYF
TRBV4-2,NA,once,TRBJ1-1,TGTGCCAGCAGCCAACCGGGACCTCGGAACACTGAAGCTTTCTTT,CASSQPGPRNTEAFF
TRBV5-6,TRBD1,NA,TRBJ2-7,TGTGCCAGCAGTTCCGTTGTCCGGGACAGGACTTACGGGCAGTACTTC,CASSSVVRDRTYGQYF
TRBV4-2,NA,many,TRBJ2-3,TGTGCCAGCAGCCACGCTAGCGATCCGCTCACAGATACGCAGTATTTT,CASSHASDPLTDTQYF
TRBV28,TRBD1,NA,TRBJ2-7,TGTGCCAGCAGTTTGTTCACAGGGGGCTACGAGCAGTATTTC,CASSLFTGGYEQYF
TRBV29-1,NA,NA,TRBJ1-1,TGCAGCATTGGTATCCAGATGAACACTGAAGCTTTCTTT,CSIGIQMNTEAFF
TRBV14,NA,NA,TRBJ2-1,TGTGCCAGCAGCTTACGGACCCCCATGGGTTCCTACAATGAGCAGTTCTTC,CASSLRTPMGSYNEQFF
TRBV4-1,TRBD2,once,TRBJ2-7,TGCGCCAGCAGCCGGAGACTAGCGGGAGAGGGGGACGGGCAGTGCTTC,CASSRRLAGEGDGQCF
TRBV29-1,NA,NA,TRBJ1-2,TGCAGCGTACGGGGGACGGGGAACTATGGCTACCCCTTC,CSVRGTGNYGYPF
TRBV5-4,NA,many,TRBJ1-2,TGTGCCAGCAGCTTGGGAGGGGCACACTATGGCTACACCTTC,CASSLGGAHYGYTF
TRBV4-1,NA,NA,TRBJ2-7,TGCGCCAGCGGCCGGACACTAACGGGAGAGGTGGATGAGCAGTACTTC,CASGRTLTGEVDEQYF
TRBV6-2/TRBV6-3,TRBD2,NA,TRBJ2-1,TGTGCTAGCATTTTCGGACTAGCGTGGAACAATGAGCAGTTATTC,CASIFGLAWNNEQLF
TRBV4-2,TRBD1,many,TRBJ2-2,TGTGCCAGCAGCCAGGCGGACAGGGGTGACACCGGGGAGCTGTTTTTT,CASSQADRGDTGELFF
TRBV10-3,NA,NA,TRBJ2-7,TGTGCTATCAGTGGTGCAAGGAACCCCTACGAGCAGTACTTC,CAISGARNPYEQYF
TRBV6-1,TRBD1,NA,TRBJ2-6,TGTGCCATCAGTGAGGGGGCTGGGGCCAACGTACTGACTTTC,CAISEGAGANVLTF
TRBV11-3,NA,NA,TRBJ1-6,TGTGCTAACAGCTTGGATCTTTCACCCCTCCACTTT,CANSLDLSPLHF
TRBV4-2,NA,NA,TRBJ1-4,TGTGCCAGCAGCCAAGTACGGTTGGGGGTACCTAATGAAAAACTGTTTTTT,CASSQVRLGVPNEKLFF
TRBV29-1,NA,NA,TRBJ1-1,TGCAGCGTTGTGACGGAGAGCCTTGAAGCTTTCTTT,CSVVTESLEAFF
TRBV5-5,NA,NA,TRBJ1-1,TGTGCAAGCAGGCTTGAAGTGAAAAATGAAGCTTTCTTT,CASRLEVKNEAFF
TRBV20-1,TRBD2,NA,TRBJ2-7,TGCAGTGCTCGTGACGGGACTAGTCTTACCGAGCAGTACTTC,CSARDGTSLTEQYF
TRBV11-2,NA,NA,TRBJ2-7,TGTGCCAGCAGCTTAGAACAGAGGGCCCCCTACGAGCAGTTATTC,CASSLEQRAPYEQLF
TRBV5-1,NA,few,TRBJ1-2,TGCGCCAGCAGCTTGGATGGAGGATTAAGTGGTGGCTACACCTTC,CASSLDGGLSGGYTF
TRBV11-2,TRBD1,NA,TRBJ2-3,TGTCCCAGCAGCTCACAGGGGTTCTCGGATACGCTGTATTTT,CPSSSQGFSDTLYF
TRBV5-5,NA,NA,TRBJ2-5,TGTGCCAACAGCCTGGTCAGTCCGGAGACCGAGTACTTC,CANSLVSPETEYF
TRBV4-2,NA,once,TRBJ1-4,TGTGCCAGGAGCCAACCCGGGACCTTCGAAGAACTGTTTTTT,CARSQPGTFEELFF
TRBV11-1,TRBD1,many,TRBJ2-2,TGTGCCAGCAGCTGGGGCAGGGGGACCGGGGAGCTGTTTTTT,CASSWGRGTGELFF
TRBV29-1,TRBD2,NA,TRBJ2-1,TGCAGCGTGACGGGAGGCGAGTACAATGAACACTTCTTC,CSVTGGEYNEHFF